These 14 T cell receptor beta chains came from one sample sequenced in a study of beta chain features in type 1 diabetes. The study's findings and limits: Moderate but significant shortening of TCRB CDR3s was recorded in all four CD4+ subsets from Type 1 diabetes patients.

These TCRs' antigens remain unknown. Expressed TCRB transcripts got sequenced, as all isolated RNA was reverse transcribed. Repertoires were generated with immunoSEQ multiplex PCR, while TCRdb's copy carries only in-frame clones and drops some. The data contain about 280,000 clones, 15% of them singletons. Sequencing input: naive CD4+ T cells from blood. These receptors came from a man aged 18 to 29 with type 1 diabetes.

The chain carries TRBV5-8 and TRBJ1-5; 7 bases map to TRBD1. After removal of 4 bases from V and 7 bases from J, the junction contained 8 bases not matched to a gene. In germline, CDR1 is SGHTS, CDR2 YDEGEE. The CDR3 runs to 14 residues. CDR3 amino acids: CASSPRTGQQPQHF. CDR3 DNA sequence: TGTGCCAGCAGCCCAAGGACAGGTCAGCAGCCCCAGCATTTT.

This clone was detected only a few times. The chain combines TRBV6-4 with TRBJ2-2; TRBD1 might be the D (6 bases). Germline V CDR1 and CDR2: MRHNA, SNTAGT. The CDR3 contains 12 residues. V lost 10 bases and J 7 bases, leaving 13 bases between the germline ends. The CDR3 region is CATSGVGGELFF. The CDR3 coding sequence is TGTGCCACCTCAGGGGTTGGCGGGGAGCTGTTTTTT.

This clone was detected a few times. The chain couples TRBV7-2 to TRBJ2-7; tentative D call: TRBD2 (7 bases). The V gene's germline CDR1 is SGHTA and CDR2 FQGNSA. V was pared by 5 bases and J by 3 bases, with 14 bases between. The CDR3 has 14 residues. CDR3 sequence: CASSNQRGGYEQYF. The CDR3 DNA follows: TGTGCCAGCAGCAATCAGAGGGGGGGCTACGAGCAGTACTTC.

The rearrangement uses TRBV5-4 and TRBJ2-5; 9 bases fit TRBD2. V dropped 5 bases and J dropped 0; count of bases not matched to a gene: 5. The CDR3 contains 15 residues. Germline CDR1 and CDR2: SGHNT and YYREEE (reference sequence). CDR3 nucleotide sequence: TGTGCCAGCAGTACGACTAGCGGCTACCAAGAGACCCAGTACTTC. This gives the protein CASSTTSGYQETQYF.

This clone was observed a handful of times. The chain recombines TRBV28 with TRBJ1-5, with unresolved D. Germline CDR1 reads MDHEN; CDR2 reads SYDVKM. With 8 bases removed from V and 3 bases from J, the gap between germline ends came to 11 bases. The CDR3 length is 13 residues. The CDR3 bases are TGTGCCAGCGGTACACCCGTCAATCAGCCCCAGCATTTT. Translating gives CASGTPVNQPQHF. Looking up the rest from reference TRBV28 and TRBJ1-5 gives the full variable domain: DVKVTQSSRYLVKRTGEKVFLECVQDMDHENMFWYRQDPGLGLRLIYFSYDVKMKEKGDIPEGYSVSREKKERFSLILESASTNQTSMYLCASGTPVNQPQHFGDGTRLSIL.

The chain couples TRBV5-1 to TRBJ2-5; a possible D gene is TRBD1 (6 bases). CDR1 and CDR2 from the germline V gene are SGHRS and YFSETQ. V dropped 4 bases and J dropped 5 bases, with 15 bases sitting between them. The CDR3 totals 14 residues. The CDR3 sequence: CASSPLRGAETQYF. As DNA, the CDR3 is TGCGCCAGCAGCCCACTCAGGGGAGCGGAGACCCAGTACTTC. Full variable domain (outside the CDR3, taken from reference TRBV5-1 and TRBJ2-5): KAGVTQTPRYLIKTRGQQVTLSCSPISGHRSVSWYQQTPGQGLQFLFEYFSETQRNKGNFPGRFSGRQFSNSRSEMNVSTLELGDSALYLCASSPLRGAETQYFGPGTRLLVL.

This clone was seen only a few times. This chain links TRBV30 with TRBJ2-2, with 7 bases aligning to TRBD1. The V gene end was trimmed by 0 bases and the J gene end by 6 bases; junction bases not matched to a gene: 10. Germline CDR1 reads GTSNPN; CDR2 reads SVGIG (reference sequence). CDR3 size: 16 residues. The CDR3 DNA sequence: TGTGCCTGGAGTGTACTACCCCACAGGGGAGCCGGGGAGCTGTTTTTT. Amino acids: CAWSVLPHRGAGELFF. Full variable domain (missing parts from reference TRBV30 and TRBJ2-2): SQTIHQWPATLVQPVGSPLSLECTVEGTSNPNLYWYRQAAGRGLQLLFYSVGIGQISSEVPQNLSASRPQDRQFILSSKKLLLSDSGFYLCAWSVLPHRGAGELFFGEGSRLTVL.

This chain joins TRBV7-9 and TRBJ2-1; 11 bases line up with TRBD2. The CDR3 is 15 residues long. Trimming cost V 5 bases and J 8 bases; bases outside gene matches: 8. CDR1 and CDR2 (germline): SEHNR, FQNEAQ (reference sequence). The CDR3 nucleotides read TGTGCCAGCAGCGAAAGACTAGCGGGGTTGTATGAGCAGTTCTTC. The encoded protein is CASSERLAGLYEQFF. The entire variable domain, with the rest obtained from reference TRBV7-9 and TRBJ2-1, is as follows: DTGVSQNPRHKITKRGQNVTFRCDPISEHNRLYWYRQTLGQGPEFLTYFQNEAQLEKSRLLSDRFSAERPKGSFSTLEIQRTEQGDSAMYLCASSERLAGLYEQFFGPGTRLTVL.

The chain has TRBV10-3 and TRBJ1-2; 7 positions agree with TRBD1. Germline assignment: CDR1 ENHRY and CDR2 SYGVKD. V gave up 10 bases and J gave up 4 bases; unmatched junction bases: 18. The CDR3 has 16 amino acids. The CDR3 loop is CATTPNRDSVGYGYTF. The CDR3 nucleotides are TGTGCCACCACCCCGAACCGGGACAGCGTAGGCTATGGCTACACCTTC.

The rearrangement uses TRBV18 and TRBJ2-7, with TRBD2 as a possible D gene (5 bases). Germline assignment: CDR1 KGHSH and CDR2 LQKENI. This CDR3 has 15 residues. Trimming took off 11 bases at V and 4 bases at J, with 24 bases between the two ends. The CDR3 DNA is TGTGCCTCTAAGGGCCCAGCGGCGGTTGTATACGAGCAGTACTTC. Its translation: CASKGPAAVVYEQYF.

This clone was found a few times. This rearrangement joins TRBV5-1 to TRBJ2-4; 8 nucleotides align to TRBD1. Looked up from germline, CDR1 is SGHRS and CDR2 is YFSETQ. Unmatched junction bases numbered 9, after V lost 4 bases and J lost 0 bases. The CDR3 spans 17 residues. The CDR3 loop is CASSQQGGKLAKNIQYF. The CDR3 coding sequence is TGCGCCAGCAGCCAACAGGGGGGAAAACTAGCCAAAAACATTCAGTACTTC. Based on the CDR3 plus reference TRBV5-1 and TRBJ2-4, the full variable domain is KAGVTQTPRYLIKTRGQQVTLSCSPISGHRSVSWYQQTPGQGLQFLFEYFSETQRNKGNFPGRFSGRQFSNSRSEMNVSTLELGDSALYLCASSQQGGKLAKNIQYFGAGTRLSVL.

In this sample, this clone turned up a few times. V gene TRBV30 combines with J gene TRBJ1-1, with D unclear. Germline CDR1 and CDR2: GTSNPN and SVGIG (reference sequence). V shed 1 base and J shed 2 bases, with 8 bases lying between them. The CDR3 runs to 13 residues. CDR3 loop: CAWSAEGNTEAFF. CDR3 nucleotides: TGTGCCTGGAGTGCGGAGGGAAACACTGAAGCTTTCTTT.

The chain recombines TRBV29-1 with TRBJ1-5; D remains unclear. Germline V lookup: CDR1 SQVTM, CDR2 ANQGSEA. The CDR3 loop spans 13 amino acids. V was cut by 4 bases and J by 6 bases, with 13 bases left in between. The CDR3 DNA is TGCAGCGTTGGCATGAATTCCGGTCAGCCCCAGCATTTT. It specifies CSVGMNSGQPQHF.

As for this clone: This sample also contains other DNA sequences that code for the same CDR3. J is TRBJ2-7 and V is TRBV28; 7 bases agree with TRBD1. CDR1 and CDR2 from the germline V gene are MDHEN and SYDVKM. Trimming removed 6 bases from V and 3 bases from J; junction bases left unmatched: 5. CDR3 size: 13 residues. The CDR3 loop is CASSSGQNYEQYF. In nucleotides, the CDR3 is TGTGCCAGCAGCTCGGGACAGAACTACGAGCAGTACTTC. The whole variable domain, filled in from reference TRBV28 and TRBJ2-7, reads DVKVTQSSRYLVKRTGEKVFLECVQDMDHENMFWYRQDPGLGLRLIYFSYDVKMKEKGDIPEGYSVSREKKERFSLILESASTNQTSMYLCASSSGQNYEQYFGPGTRLTVT.